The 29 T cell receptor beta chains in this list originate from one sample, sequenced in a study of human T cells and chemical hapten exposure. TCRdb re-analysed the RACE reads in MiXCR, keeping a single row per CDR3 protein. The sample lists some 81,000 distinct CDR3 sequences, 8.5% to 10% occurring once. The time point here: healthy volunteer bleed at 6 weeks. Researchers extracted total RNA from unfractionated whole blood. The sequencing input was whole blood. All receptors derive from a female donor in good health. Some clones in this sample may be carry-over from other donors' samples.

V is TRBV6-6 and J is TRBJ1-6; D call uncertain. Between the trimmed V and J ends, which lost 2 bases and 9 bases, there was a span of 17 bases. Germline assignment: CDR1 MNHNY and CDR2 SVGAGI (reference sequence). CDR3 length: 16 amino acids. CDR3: CASSYPTGPTGSPLHF. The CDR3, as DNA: TGTGCCAGCAGTTACCCTACCGGTCCCACCGGTTCACCCCTCCACTTT.

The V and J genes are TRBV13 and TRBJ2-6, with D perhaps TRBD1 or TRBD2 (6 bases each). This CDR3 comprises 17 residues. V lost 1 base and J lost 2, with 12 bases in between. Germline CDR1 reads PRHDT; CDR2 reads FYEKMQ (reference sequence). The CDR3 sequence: CASSLEGGGAGANVLTF. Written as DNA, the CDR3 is TGTGCCAGCAGCTTAGAAGGGGGAGGCGCTGGGGCCAACGTCCTGACTTTC.

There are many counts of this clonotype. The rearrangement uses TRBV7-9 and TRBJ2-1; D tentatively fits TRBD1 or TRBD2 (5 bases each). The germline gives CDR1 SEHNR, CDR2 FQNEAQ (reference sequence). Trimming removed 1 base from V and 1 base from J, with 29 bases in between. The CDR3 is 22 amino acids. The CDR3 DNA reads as TGTGCCAGCAGCTTAGTCCCGCCCCGTTTGGGGGATCGGGGCAGGTCCTACAATGAGCAGTTCTTC. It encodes CASSLVPPRLGDRGRSYNEQFF.

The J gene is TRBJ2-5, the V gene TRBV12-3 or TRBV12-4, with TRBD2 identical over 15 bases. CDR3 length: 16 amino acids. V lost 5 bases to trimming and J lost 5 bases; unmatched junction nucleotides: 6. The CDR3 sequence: CASSVGTSGGLETQYF. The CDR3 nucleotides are TGTGCCAGCAGTGTCGGGACTAGCGGGGGGCTGGAGACCCAGTACTTC.

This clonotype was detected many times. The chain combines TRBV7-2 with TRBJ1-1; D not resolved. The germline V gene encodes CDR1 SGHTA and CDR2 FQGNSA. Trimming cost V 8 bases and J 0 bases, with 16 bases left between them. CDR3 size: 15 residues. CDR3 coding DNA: TGTGCCAGCCAACCGCCTGGAAAATTGAACACTGAAGCTTTCTTT. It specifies CASQPPGKLNTEAFF.

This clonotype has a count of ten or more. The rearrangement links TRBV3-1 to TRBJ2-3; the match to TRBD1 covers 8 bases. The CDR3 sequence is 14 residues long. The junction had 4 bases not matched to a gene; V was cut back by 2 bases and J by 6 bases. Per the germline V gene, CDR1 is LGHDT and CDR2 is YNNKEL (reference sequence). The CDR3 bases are TGTGCCAGCAGCCAATTCCAGGGGGCGGATACGCAGTATTTT. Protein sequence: CASSQFQGADTQYF.

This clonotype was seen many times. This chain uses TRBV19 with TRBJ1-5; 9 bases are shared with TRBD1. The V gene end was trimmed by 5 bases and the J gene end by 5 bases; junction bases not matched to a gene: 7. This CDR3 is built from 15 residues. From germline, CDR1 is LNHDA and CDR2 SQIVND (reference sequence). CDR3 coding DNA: TGTGCCAGTAGTGTGCCGGGACAGGGTTATCAGCCCCAGCATTTT. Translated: CASSVPGQGYQPQHF.

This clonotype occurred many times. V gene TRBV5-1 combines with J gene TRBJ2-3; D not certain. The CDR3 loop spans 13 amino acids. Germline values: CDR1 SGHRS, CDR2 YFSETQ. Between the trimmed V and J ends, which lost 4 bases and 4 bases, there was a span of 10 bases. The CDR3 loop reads CASSDDYSDTQYF. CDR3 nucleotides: TGCGCCAGCAGCGATGATTACTCAGATACGCAGTATTTT. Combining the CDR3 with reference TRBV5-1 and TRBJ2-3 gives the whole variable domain KAGVTQTPRYLIKTRGQQVTLSCSPISGHRSVSWYQQTPGQGLQFLFEYFSETQRNKGNFPGRFSGRQFSNSRSEMNVSTLELGDSALYLCASSDDYSDTQYFGPGTRLTVL.

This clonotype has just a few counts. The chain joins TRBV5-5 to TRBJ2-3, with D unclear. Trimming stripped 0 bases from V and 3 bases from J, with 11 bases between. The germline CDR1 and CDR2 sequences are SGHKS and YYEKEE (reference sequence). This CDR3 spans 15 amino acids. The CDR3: CASSLAVVSTDTQYF. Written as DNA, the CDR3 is TGTGCCAGCAGCTTGGCCGTGGTTAGTACAGATACGCAGTATTTT.

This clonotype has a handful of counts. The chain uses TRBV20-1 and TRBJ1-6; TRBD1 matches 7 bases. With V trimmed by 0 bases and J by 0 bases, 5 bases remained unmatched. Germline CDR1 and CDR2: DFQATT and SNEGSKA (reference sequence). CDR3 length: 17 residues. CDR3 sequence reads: CSAREGQGGSYNSPLHF. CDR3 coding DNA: TGCAGTGCTAGAGAGGGTCAGGGGGGCTCCTATAATTCACCCCTCCACTTT.

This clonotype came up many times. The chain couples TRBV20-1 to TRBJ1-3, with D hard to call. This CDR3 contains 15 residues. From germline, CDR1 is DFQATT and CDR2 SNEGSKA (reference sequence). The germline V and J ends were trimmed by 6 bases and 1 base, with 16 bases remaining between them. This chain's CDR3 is CSARRLAGSGNTIYF. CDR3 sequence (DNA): TGCAGTGCACGCCGTTTGGCGGGGTCTGGAAACACCATATATTTT.

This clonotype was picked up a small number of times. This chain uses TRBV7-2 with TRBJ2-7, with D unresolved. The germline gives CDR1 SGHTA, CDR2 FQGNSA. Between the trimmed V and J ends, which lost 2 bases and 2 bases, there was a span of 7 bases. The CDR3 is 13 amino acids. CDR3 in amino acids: CASSLSTAYEQYF. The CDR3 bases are TGTGCCAGCAGCTTAAGTACAGCCTACGAGCAGTACTTC. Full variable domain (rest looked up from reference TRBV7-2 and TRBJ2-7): GAGVSQSPSNKVTEKGKDVELRCDPISGHTALYWYRQSLGQGLEFLIYFQGNSAPDKSGLPSDRFSAERTGGSVSTLTIQRTQQEDSAVYLCASSLSTAYEQYFGPGTRLTVT.

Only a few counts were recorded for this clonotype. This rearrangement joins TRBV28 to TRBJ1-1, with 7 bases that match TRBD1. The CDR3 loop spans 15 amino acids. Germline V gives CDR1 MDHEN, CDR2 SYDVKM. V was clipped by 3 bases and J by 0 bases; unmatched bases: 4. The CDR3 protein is CASSFGDRLNTEAFF. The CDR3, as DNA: TGTGCCAGCAGTTTCGGGGACAGACTGAACACTGAAGCTTTCTTT.

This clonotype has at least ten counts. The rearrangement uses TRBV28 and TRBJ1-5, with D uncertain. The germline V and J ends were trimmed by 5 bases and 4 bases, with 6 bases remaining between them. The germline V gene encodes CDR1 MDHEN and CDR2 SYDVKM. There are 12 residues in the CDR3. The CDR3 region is CASSLINQPQHF. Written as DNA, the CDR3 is TGTGCCAGCAGTCTGATAAATCAGCCCCAGCATTTT.

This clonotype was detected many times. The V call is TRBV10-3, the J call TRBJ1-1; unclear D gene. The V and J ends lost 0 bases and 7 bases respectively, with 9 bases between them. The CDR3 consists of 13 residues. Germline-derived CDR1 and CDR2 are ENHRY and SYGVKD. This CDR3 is CAISESMGNEAFF. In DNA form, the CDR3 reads TGTGCCATCAGTGAGTCGATGGGAAATGAAGCTTTCTTT.

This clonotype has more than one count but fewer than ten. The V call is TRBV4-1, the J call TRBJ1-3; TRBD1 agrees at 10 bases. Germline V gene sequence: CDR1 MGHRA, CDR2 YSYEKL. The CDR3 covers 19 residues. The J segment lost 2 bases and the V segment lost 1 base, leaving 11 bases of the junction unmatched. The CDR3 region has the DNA TGCGCCAGCAGCCAAGGAGAAATTTGGGACAGGGGCCCTGGAAACACCATATATTTT. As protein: CASSQGEIWDRGPGNTIYF.

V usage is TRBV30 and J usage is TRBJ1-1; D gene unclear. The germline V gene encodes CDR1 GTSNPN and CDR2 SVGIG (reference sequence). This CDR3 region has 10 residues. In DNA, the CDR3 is TGTGGGGTCGGCTACACTGAAGCTTTCTTT. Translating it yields CGVGYTEAFF. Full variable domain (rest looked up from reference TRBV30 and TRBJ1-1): SQTIHQWPATLVQPVGSPLSLECTVEGTSNPNLYWYRQAAGRGLQLLFYSVGIGQISSEVPQNLSASRPQDRQFILSSKKLLLSDSGFYLCGVGYTEAFFGQGTRLTVV.

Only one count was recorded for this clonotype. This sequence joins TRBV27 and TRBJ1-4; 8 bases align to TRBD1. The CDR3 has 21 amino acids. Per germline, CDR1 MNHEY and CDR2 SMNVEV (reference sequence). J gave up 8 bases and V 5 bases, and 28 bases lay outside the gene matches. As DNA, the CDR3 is TGTGCCAGCAGTCCTCTAGGGGGACAGGTCTATAGGGGACCCGGGAAGGAAAAACTGTTTTTT. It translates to CASSPLGGQVYRGPGKEKLFF.

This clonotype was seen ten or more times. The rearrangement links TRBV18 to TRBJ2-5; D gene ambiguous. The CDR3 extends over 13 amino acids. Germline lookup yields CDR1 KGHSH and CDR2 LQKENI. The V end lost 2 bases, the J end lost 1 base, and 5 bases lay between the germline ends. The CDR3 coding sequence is TGTGCCAGCTCACCATCGGTCCAAGAGACCCAGTACTTC. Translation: CASSPSVQETQYF.

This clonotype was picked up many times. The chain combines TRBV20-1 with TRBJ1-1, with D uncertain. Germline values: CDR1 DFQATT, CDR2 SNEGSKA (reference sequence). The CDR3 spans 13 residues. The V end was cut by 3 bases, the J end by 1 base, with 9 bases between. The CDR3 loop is CSASRQQNTEAFF. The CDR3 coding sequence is TGCAGTGCTAGCCGCCAGCAGAACACTGAAGCTTTCTTT.

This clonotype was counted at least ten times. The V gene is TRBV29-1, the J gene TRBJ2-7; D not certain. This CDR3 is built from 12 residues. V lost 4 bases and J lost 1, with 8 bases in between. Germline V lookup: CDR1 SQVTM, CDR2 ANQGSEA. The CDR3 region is CSVGLGSYEQYF. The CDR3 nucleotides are TGCAGCGTTGGTCTAGGATCCTACGAGCAGTACTTC.

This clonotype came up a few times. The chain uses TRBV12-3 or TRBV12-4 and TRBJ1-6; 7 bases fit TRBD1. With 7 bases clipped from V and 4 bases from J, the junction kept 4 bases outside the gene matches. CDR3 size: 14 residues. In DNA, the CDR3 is TGTGCCAGCACCCTGGGACAGTATAATTCACCCCTCCACTTT. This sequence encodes CASTLGQYNSPLHF.

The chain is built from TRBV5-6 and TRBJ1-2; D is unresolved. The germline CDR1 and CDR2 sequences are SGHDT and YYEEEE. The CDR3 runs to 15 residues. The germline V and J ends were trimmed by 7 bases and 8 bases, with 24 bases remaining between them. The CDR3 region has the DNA TGTGCCAGCGCCCTTGAGTGTCGTAGTCTTTCCGGCTACACCTTC. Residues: CASALECRSLSGYTF.

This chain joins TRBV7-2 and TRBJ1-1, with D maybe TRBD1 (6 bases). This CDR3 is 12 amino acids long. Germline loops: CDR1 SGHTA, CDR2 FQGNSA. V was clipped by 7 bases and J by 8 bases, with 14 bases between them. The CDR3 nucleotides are TGTGCCAGCAACGATCCAGGGGAAGAAGCTTTCTTT. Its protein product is CASNDPGEEAFF.

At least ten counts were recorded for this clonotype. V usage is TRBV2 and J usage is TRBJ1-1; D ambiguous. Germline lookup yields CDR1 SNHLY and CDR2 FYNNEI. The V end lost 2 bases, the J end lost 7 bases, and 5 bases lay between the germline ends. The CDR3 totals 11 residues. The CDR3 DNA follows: TGTGCCAGCAGTGAATATATTGAAGCTTTCTTT. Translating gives CASSEYIEAFF.

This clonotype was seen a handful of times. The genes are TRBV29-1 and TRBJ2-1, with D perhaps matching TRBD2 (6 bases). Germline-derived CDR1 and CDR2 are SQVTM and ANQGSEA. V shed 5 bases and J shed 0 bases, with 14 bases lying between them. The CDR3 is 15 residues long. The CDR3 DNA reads TGCAGCGTTTATTCCCCCGGGAGCTCCTACAATGAGCAGTTCTTC. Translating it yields CSVYSPGSSYNEQFF.

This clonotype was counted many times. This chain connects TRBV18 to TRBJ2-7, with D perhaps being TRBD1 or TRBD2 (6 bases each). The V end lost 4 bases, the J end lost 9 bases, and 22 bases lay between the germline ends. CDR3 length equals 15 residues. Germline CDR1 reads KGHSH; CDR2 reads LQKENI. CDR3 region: CASSRRTDNLEGQYF. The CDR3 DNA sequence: TGTGCCAGCTCACGGAGGACAGATAACTTGGAGGGGCAGTACTTC.

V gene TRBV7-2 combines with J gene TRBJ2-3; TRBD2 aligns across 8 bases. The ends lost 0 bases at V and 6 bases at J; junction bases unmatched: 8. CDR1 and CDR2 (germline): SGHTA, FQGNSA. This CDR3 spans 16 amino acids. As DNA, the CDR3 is TGTGCCAGCAGCTTAGCGCGTGGCGGGGGGATGGATACGCAGTATTTT. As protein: CASSLARGGGMDTQYF. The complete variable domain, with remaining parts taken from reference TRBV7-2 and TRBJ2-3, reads GAGVSQSPSNKVTEKGKDVELRCDPISGHTALYWYRQSLGQGLEFLIYFQGNSAPDKSGLPSDRFSAERTGGSVSTLTIQRTQQEDSAVYLCASSLARGGGMDTQYFGPGTRLTVL.

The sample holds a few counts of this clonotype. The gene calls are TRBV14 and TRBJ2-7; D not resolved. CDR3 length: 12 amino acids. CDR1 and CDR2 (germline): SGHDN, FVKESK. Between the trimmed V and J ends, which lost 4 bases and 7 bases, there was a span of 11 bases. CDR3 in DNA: TGTGCCAGCAGCCTGATTAGTTGGGAGCAGTACTTC. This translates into CASSLISWEQYF.